This is a list of T cell receptor beta chains from one sample in a study of blood T cell repertoires in COVID-19. Sequencing used immunoSEQ multiplex PCR; TCRdb keeps in-frame clones, though not all of them. This sample has approximately 270,000 clones, with roughly nine tenths found just once. The sequenced sample was PBMCs or T cells enriched from blood (not recorded which). Receptor source: a woman in her sixties who had recovered from COVID-19. The CDR3 runs from the conserved cysteine through the conserved F or W. A D gene is named only where the DNA matches it firmly. Size tells how often a clone was seen (once, few, many) or the class of an expanded clone, and some rows leave it out.

cdr3_aa: CASSSRAGGTYNEQFF
cdr3_nt: TGTGCCAGCAGCTCCCGAGCGGGAGGGACCTACAATGAGCAGTTCTTC
j_call: TRBJ2-1
v_call: TRBV11-3
d_call: TRBD2
clone_size: once

cdr3_aa: CSVEDSSINTGELFF
cdr3_nt: TGCAGCGTTGAAGATAGTAGTATCAACACCGGGGAGCTGTTTTTT
j_call: TRBJ2-2
v_call: TRBV29-1
d_call: NA
clone_size: few

cdr3_aa: CSASAGAQETQYF
cdr3_nt: TGCAGTGCTAGTGCTGGGGCCCAAGAGACCCAGTACTTC
j_call: TRBJ2-5
v_call: TRBV20-1
d_call: NA
clone_size: NA

cdr3_aa: CASSSELGPYEQYF
cdr3_nt: TGTGCCAGCAGCTCAGAGCTAGGCCCATACGAGCAGTACTTC
j_call: TRBJ2-7
v_call: TRBV7-6
d_call: NA
clone_size: NA

cdr3_aa: CASSQLGDSNQPQHF
cdr3_nt: TGTGCCAGCAGCCAATTGGGAGATAGCAATCAGCCCCAGCATTTT
j_call: TRBJ1-5
v_call: TRBV4-2
d_call: NA
clone_size: NA

cdr3_aa: CASRRGTFGNEQFF
cdr3_nt: TGCGCCAGCAGGAGGGGGACCTTTGGCAATGAGCAGTTCTTC
j_call: TRBJ2-1
v_call: TRBV5-1
d_call: NA
clone_size: NA

cdr3_aa: CAISESSGVYEQYF
cdr3_nt: TGTGCCATCAGTGAGTCGAGTGGAGTTTACGAGCAGTACTTC
j_call: TRBJ2-7
v_call: TRBV10-3
d_call: NA
clone_size: NA

cdr3_aa: CASSSSPNLGHQPQHF
cdr3_nt: TGTGCCAGCAGTTCTTCTCCAAACTTGGGCCATCAGCCCCAGCATTTT
j_call: TRBJ1-5
v_call: TRBV27
d_call: NA
clone_size: NA

cdr3_aa: CASRGAVWEKLFF
cdr3_nt: TGTGCCAGCAGGGGGGCTGTTTGGGAAAAACTGTTTTTT
j_call: TRBJ1-4
v_call: TRBV28
d_call: NA
clone_size: NA

cdr3_aa: CASSPNDRRGGLNEQFF
cdr3_nt: TGTGCCAGCAGCCCCAATGACCGGAGAGGGGGCTTGAATGAGCAGTTCTTC
j_call: TRBJ2-1
v_call: TRBV11-3
d_call: TRBD1
clone_size: NA

cdr3_aa: CASSLRGGARTGELFF
cdr3_nt: TGCGCCAGCAGCCTGAGAGGGGGGGCAAGGACCGGGGAGCTGTTTTTT
j_call: TRBJ2-2
v_call: TRBV4-1
d_call: NA
clone_size: NA

cdr3_aa: CASSLAGGPSGTDTQYF
cdr3_nt: TGTGCCAGCAGTCTAGCGGGGGGGCCGTCGGGCACAGATACGCAGTATTTT
j_call: TRBJ2-3
v_call: TRBV11-3
d_call: TRBD2
clone_size: NA

cdr3_aa: CASRYTSGSFNEQYF
cdr3_nt: TGTGCCAGCAGATACACTAGCGGGAGTTTCAACGAGCAGTACTTC
j_call: TRBJ2-7
v_call: TRBV6-5
d_call: TRBD2
clone_size: once

cdr3_aa: CASSLLVGETQYF
cdr3_nt: TGTGCCAGCAGTTTACTCGTCGGAGAGACCCAGTACTTC
j_call: TRBJ2-5
v_call: TRBV27
d_call: NA
clone_size: once

cdr3_aa: CATSERDRDRASYGYTF
cdr3_nt: TGTGCCACCAGTGAACGCGACCGGGACAGGGCTTCCTATGGCTACACCTTC
j_call: TRBJ1-2
v_call: TRBV24-1
d_call: TRBD1
clone_size: NA

cdr3_aa: CASSLGLAGGNEQFF
cdr3_nt: TGTGCCAGCAGCTTAGGACTAGCGGGGGGTAATGAGCAGTTCTTC
j_call: TRBJ2-1
v_call: TRBV11-2
d_call: TRBD2
clone_size: NA

cdr3_aa: CASSQDLQVAYEQYF
cdr3_nt: TGTGCCAGCAGCCAAGATCTACAGGTTGCCTACGAGCAGTACTTC
j_call: TRBJ2-7
v_call: TRBV4-2
d_call: NA
clone_size: NA

cdr3_aa: CASSYVPGTYEQYF
cdr3_nt: TGTGCCAGCAGTTACGTTCCAGGAACCTACGAGCAGTACTTC
j_call: TRBJ2-7
v_call: TRBV6-5
d_call: NA
clone_size: once

cdr3_aa: CASSQEQAYYGYTF
cdr3_nt: TGTGCCAGCAGCCAAGAGCAGGCTTACTATGGCTACACCTTC
j_call: TRBJ1-2
v_call: TRBV3-1/TRBV3-2
d_call: NA
clone_size: few

cdr3_aa: CASSLGLAASYNEQFF
cdr3_nt: TGTGCCAGCAGCTTGGGACTAGCTGCATCCTACAATGAGCAGTTCTTC
j_call: TRBJ2-1
v_call: TRBV5-5
d_call: TRBD2
clone_size: NA

cdr3_aa: CASSLVSGTYNEQFF
cdr3_nt: TGTGCCAGCAGCTTAGTGAGCGGGACCTACAATGAGCAGTTCTTC
j_call: TRBJ2-1
v_call: TRBV7-3
d_call: TRBD2
clone_size: NA

cdr3_aa: CASSPEEGKAFF
cdr3_nt: TGTGCCAGCAGCCCGGAGGAAGGGAAAGCTTTCTTT
j_call: TRBJ1-1
v_call: TRBV6-5
d_call: NA
clone_size: NA

cdr3_aa: CASSLSRGTGELFF
cdr3_nt: TGTGCCAGCAGCCTTAGCAGGGGGACCGGGGAGCTGTTTTTT
j_call: TRBJ2-2
v_call: TRBV7-6
d_call: TRBD1
clone_size: once

cdr3_aa: CASSERGGSGYTF
cdr3_nt: TGTGCCAGCAGTGAAAGGGGGGGCTCCGGCTACACCTTC
j_call: TRBJ1-2
v_call: TRBV6-1
d_call: NA
clone_size: NA

cdr3_aa: CASSLTGEVAFF
cdr3_nt: TGCGCCAGCAGCCTCACAGGGGAGGTTGCTTTCTTT
j_call: TRBJ1-1
v_call: TRBV4-1
d_call: TRBD1
clone_size: NA

cdr3_aa: CASRYSDGTEAFF
cdr3_nt: TGCGCCAGCAGGTACTCCGATGGCACTGAAGCTTTCTTT
j_call: TRBJ1-1
v_call: TRBV5-1
d_call: NA
clone_size: NA

cdr3_aa: CASSPTLSASPLHF
cdr3_nt: TGTGCCAGCAGCCCGACATTGTCGGCTTCACCCCTCCACTTT
j_call: TRBJ1-6
v_call: TRBV14
d_call: NA
clone_size: NA

cdr3_aa: CASSAKGVSTDTQYF
cdr3_nt: TGCGCCAGCAGCGCCAAGGGGGTGAGCACAGATACGCAGTATTTT
j_call: TRBJ2-3
v_call: TRBV5-1
d_call: NA
clone_size: NA

cdr3_aa: CAISESRQGGTEAFF
cdr3_nt: TGTGCCATCAGTGAGTCTAGACAGGGTGGGACTGAAGCTTTCTTT
j_call: TRBJ1-1
v_call: TRBV10-3
d_call: TRBD1
clone_size: NA

cdr3_aa: CASSVATSSDEQFF
cdr3_nt: TGTGCCAGCAGCGTAGCTACTAGCAGCGATGAGCAGTTCTTC
j_call: TRBJ2-1
v_call: TRBV9
d_call: NA
clone_size: NA

cdr3_aa: CASSQGLNGYSYNEQFF
cdr3_nt: TGCGCCAGCAGCCAAGGTCTGAACGGGTACTCCTACAATGAGCAGTTCTTC
j_call: TRBJ2-1
v_call: TRBV4-1
d_call: NA
clone_size: NA

cdr3_aa: CASKGQPLSYEQYF
cdr3_nt: TGTGCCAGCAAAGGACAGCCACTTTCCTACGAGCAGTACTTC
j_call: TRBJ2-7
v_call: TRBV2
d_call: NA
clone_size: NA

cdr3_aa: CASSQLSGAQPQHF
cdr3_nt: TGTGCCAGCAGCCAACTCAGCGGGGCGCAGCCCCAGCATTTT
j_call: TRBJ1-5
v_call: TRBV4-2
d_call: NA
clone_size: NA

cdr3_aa: CASSPGDQVSEQYF
cdr3_nt: TGTGCCAGCAGCCCAGGTGATCAGGTCTCCGAGCAGTACTTC
j_call: TRBJ2-7
v_call: TRBV11-3
d_call: NA
clone_size: NA

cdr3_aa: CASSQLDDTIYF
cdr3_nt: TGTGCCAGCAGCCAGCTAGATGACACCATATATTTT
j_call: TRBJ1-3
v_call: TRBV4-2
d_call: NA
clone_size: NA

cdr3_aa: CASSLGLSRETQYF
cdr3_nt: TGTGCCAGCAGCTTAGGTCTCTCCCGGGAGACCCAGTACTTC
j_call: TRBJ2-5
v_call: TRBV11-2
d_call: NA
clone_size: NA

cdr3_aa: CASSFPGQRYEQYF
cdr3_nt: TGTGCCAGCAGCTTTCCGGGACAGAGATACGAGCAGTACTTC
j_call: TRBJ2-7
v_call: TRBV11-3
d_call: TRBD1
clone_size: NA

cdr3_aa: CASSRSWSSYNEQFF
cdr3_nt: TGTGCCAGCAGCCGTAGCTGGAGCTCCTACAATGAGCAGTTCTTC
j_call: TRBJ2-1
v_call: TRBV7-8
d_call: NA
clone_size: NA

cdr3_aa: CASSLGAGAGPSSYNEQFF
cdr3_nt: TGCGCCAGCAGCTTGGGCGCGGGTGCGGGACCAAGCTCCTACAATGAGCAGTTCTTC
j_call: TRBJ2-1
v_call: TRBV5-1
d_call: NA
clone_size: few

cdr3_aa: CASRTAGGPNQPQHF
cdr3_nt: TGTGCCAGCAGAACCGCGGGGGGCCCCAATCAGCCCCAGCATTTT
j_call: TRBJ1-5
v_call: TRBV27
d_call: NA
clone_size: once

cdr3_aa: CASSPSSLRGETQYF
cdr3_nt: TGTGCCAGCTCACCATCGAGCCTTCGGGGGGAGACCCAGTACTTC
j_call: TRBJ2-5
v_call: TRBV18
d_call: NA
clone_size: NA

cdr3_aa: CATSAGTWDGYTF
cdr3_nt: TGTGCCACCAGTGCTGGGACTTGGGATGGCTACACCTTC
j_call: TRBJ1-2
v_call: TRBV24-1
d_call: NA
clone_size: NA

cdr3_aa: CASSPSIQGYRGNTIYF
cdr3_nt: TGTGCCAGCAGCCCGTCGATTCAGGGTTATCGTGGAAACACCATATATTTT
j_call: TRBJ1-3
v_call: TRBV5-4
d_call: NA
clone_size: NA

cdr3_aa: CASWTSGEPRNIQYF
cdr3_nt: TGTGCCAGTTGGACTAGCGGTGAGCCAAGAAACATTCAGTACTTC
j_call: TRBJ2-4
v_call: TRBV6-5
d_call: TRBD2
clone_size: NA

cdr3_aa: CATSRAPLGGESEQFF
cdr3_nt: TGTGCCACCAGCAGAGCCCCACTCGGAGGGGAAAGTGAGCAGTTCTTC
j_call: TRBJ2-1
v_call: TRBV15
d_call: NA
clone_size: NA

cdr3_aa: CASSEASRAKETQYF
cdr3_nt: TGTGCCAGCAGTGAAGCATCCAGGGCTAAAGAGACCCAGTACTTC
j_call: TRBJ2-5
v_call: TRBV6-1
d_call: NA
clone_size: NA

cdr3_aa: CATGDSENQPQHF
cdr3_nt: TGTGCCACAGGGGACAGCGAAAATCAGCCCCAGCATTTT
j_call: TRBJ1-5
v_call: TRBV18
d_call: TRBD1
clone_size: NA

cdr3_aa: CASSHEGYNSPLHF
cdr3_nt: TGTGCCAGCAGCCACGAGGGATATAATTCACCCCTCCACTTT
j_call: TRBJ1-6
v_call: TRBV7-9
d_call: NA
clone_size: NA

cdr3_aa: CASSLYGGDTQYF
cdr3_nt: TGTGCCAGCAGCTTATATGGCGGGGATACGCAGTATTTT
j_call: TRBJ2-3
v_call: TRBV11-2
d_call: NA
clone_size: NA

cdr3_aa: CASSLGQLNTEAFF
cdr3_nt: TGTGCCAGCAGCTTAGGACAGCTGAACACTGAAGCTTTCTTT
j_call: TRBJ1-1
v_call: TRBV7-6
d_call: NA
clone_size: NA